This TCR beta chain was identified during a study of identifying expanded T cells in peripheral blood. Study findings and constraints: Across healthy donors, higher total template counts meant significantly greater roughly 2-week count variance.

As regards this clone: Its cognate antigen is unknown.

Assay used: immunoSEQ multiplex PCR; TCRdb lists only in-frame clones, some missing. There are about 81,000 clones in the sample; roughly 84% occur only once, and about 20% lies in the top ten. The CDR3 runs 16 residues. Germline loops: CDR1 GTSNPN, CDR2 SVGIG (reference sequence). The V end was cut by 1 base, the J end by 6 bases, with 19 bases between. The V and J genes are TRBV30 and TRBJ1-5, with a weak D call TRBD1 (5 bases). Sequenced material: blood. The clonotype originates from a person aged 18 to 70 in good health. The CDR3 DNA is TGTGCCTGGAGTGAGGGGACTTTCTTGGGGGGTCAGCCCCAGCATTTT. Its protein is CAWSEGTFLGGQPQHF.